This TCR beta chain was retrieved from a study of CD8 T cells in Susac syndrome (dated by TCRdb to the late 2010s). At the level of the whole study: Whether CD8+ T cell activation and differentiation in Susac syndrome was antigen driven was tested using repertoire sequencing. The study compared CD8+ T cell repertoire clonality among roughly 12 healthy donors, roughly 14 Susac syndrome patients and roughly 16 multiple sclerosis patients.

From the cysteine up to the phenylalanine, the CDR3 has a length of 13 residues. The entry retains the CDR3 DNA only, 39 bases that are in frame from base 1. The germline V gene yields ENHRY for CDR1 and SYGVKD for CDR2. The V and J ends are trimmed by 2 bases and 4 bases, leaving 8 bases between them. The table lists this clonotype with a count of one. Its antigen has not been determined. Base quality data are lacking; no much larger clone is found one base away. A single read offers scant evidence. The research as a whole found: The study acknowledged that relatively few individuals were included in the TCR sequencing and HLA analysis.

High-throughput TCR beta sequencing profiled peripheral blood CD8+ and CD4+ T cells from healthy donors, Susac syndrome patients and multiple sclerosis patients. Multiple sclerosis controls were treatment-naive patients with stable or active relapsing-remitting disease fulfilling revised McDonald criteria. Bulk CD8+ and CD4+ T cells were purified magnetically by negative isolation, whereas CD8+ TEMRA cells were enriched by FACS. Blood was drawn into EDTA tubes, processed within 24 hours, and PBMCs were isolated by density gradient centrifugation. PBMCs intended for TCR sequencing were frozen in liquid nitrogen and were later thawed in a 37 degrees C water bath. The sorted or isolated CD4+, CD8+ and CD8+ TEMRA cells had a purity of 90% or higher. RNA was extracted using the RNeasy kit, and about 0.5 to 1 microgram was reverse transcribed with random hexamers. TCR beta CDR3 regions were amplified with the immunoSEQ multiplex PCR assay covering 54 Vbeta and 13 Jbeta segments. PCR amplification bias was corrected using a synthetic template baseline for primer optimization and computational correction. In the source study's methods: Reads were assigned to V, D and J genes according to IMGT and analyzed in immunoSEQ Analyzer, with only productive sequences retained. Clonality was computed as one minus Shannon entropy normalized by log2 of the number of productive unique sequences. For each patient and control, public and private clones were evaluated within the 100 most prevalent clones. A clone was defined as Susac-specific if it was absent from the healthy and MS cohorts, from approximately 980 published viral clones and from other ImmuneACCESS disease sequences. Starting from the raw public reads, TCRdb applied fastp trimming at Q25, assembled clones with MiXCR and retained in-frame beta chains. For every CDR3 protein sequence, its rows merge into one entry that carries the most common genes and DNA. The V and J calls follow TCRdb's processing rather than the paper's. The sample includes 150,000 to 180,000 distinct CDR3 sequences, with less than 97% observed a single time. The ten largest make up 0.13% to 0.15% of the sample.

Sequenced input: CD8+ T cells from PBMCs. This receptor was taken from a human donor with multiple sclerosis. Here the chain combines TRBV10-3 and TRBJ1-2; confidence is insufficient to name the D gene. The DNA reads as follows: TGTGCCATCAGTGAGGCAGTAAGCTATGGCTACACCTTC. Protein translation: CAISEAVSYGYTF.